The clone carrying this T cell receptor beta chain was seen a few times. Its antigen remains unidentified. The CDR3 runs 15 residues. Germline loops: CDR1 SGHAT, CDR2 FQNNGV. V was trimmed by 6 bases and J by 0 bases, leaving 14 bases between them. The sample belongs to a study of identical twins. General study results and limits: In cord blood, abundant beta clonotypes had fewer insertions; memory showed no trend. Analyses of zero insertions could be partly confounded by invariant MAIT and iNKT cells.

A universal primer site was added by template switching, and unique molecular identifiers were carried by the cDNA. Using its own MiXCR run on the 5' RACE reads, TCRdb lists one record per CDR3 protein. Of 690,000 or so distinct CDR3 sequences listed, 8.6% are singletons. These data also formed part of another study, on yellow fever vaccine responses in identical twins. That report notes: Reportedly, the response of twins' T cells to the vaccine seemed partly convergent, partly personalized.

Sequenced input: PBMCs. The rearrangement uses TRBV11-2 and TRBJ1-1; D possibly corresponds to TRBD1 (6 bases). This receptor was taken from a woman between 18 and 29 years old in good health. The CDR3, as DNA: TGTGCCAGCAGACACAGGGATAGTATGAACACTGAAGCTTTCTTT. It codes for CASRHRDSMNTEAFF. Full variable domain (missing parts from reference TRBV11-2 and TRBJ1-1): EAGVAQSPRYKIIEKRQSVAFWCNPISGHATLYWYQQILGQGPKLLIQFQNNGVVDDSQLPKDRFSAERLKGVDSTLKIQPAKLEDSAVYLCASRHRDSMNTEAFFGQGTRLTVV.